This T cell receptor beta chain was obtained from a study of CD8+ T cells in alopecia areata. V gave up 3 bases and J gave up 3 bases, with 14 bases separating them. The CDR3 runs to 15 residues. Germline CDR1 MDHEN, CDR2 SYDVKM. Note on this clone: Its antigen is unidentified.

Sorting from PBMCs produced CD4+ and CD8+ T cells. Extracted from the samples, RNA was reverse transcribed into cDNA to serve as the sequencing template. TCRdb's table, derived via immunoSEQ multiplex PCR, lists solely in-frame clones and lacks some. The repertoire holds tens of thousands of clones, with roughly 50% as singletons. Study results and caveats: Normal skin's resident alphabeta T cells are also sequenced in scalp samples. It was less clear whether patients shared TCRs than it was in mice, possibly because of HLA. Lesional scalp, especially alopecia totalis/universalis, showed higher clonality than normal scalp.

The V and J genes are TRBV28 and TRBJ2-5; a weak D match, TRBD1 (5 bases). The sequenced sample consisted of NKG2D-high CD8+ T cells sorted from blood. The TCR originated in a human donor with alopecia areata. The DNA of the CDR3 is TGTGCCAGCAGTTTTCAAGGGGTAGGGGAAGAGACCCAGTACTTC. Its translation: CASSFQGVGEETQYF.